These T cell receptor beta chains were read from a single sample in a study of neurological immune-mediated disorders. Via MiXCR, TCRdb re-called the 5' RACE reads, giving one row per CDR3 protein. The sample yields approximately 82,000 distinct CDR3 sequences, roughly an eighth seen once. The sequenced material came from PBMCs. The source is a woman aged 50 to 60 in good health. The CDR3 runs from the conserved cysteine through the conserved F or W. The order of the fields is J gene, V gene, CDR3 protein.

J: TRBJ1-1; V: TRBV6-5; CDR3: CASSYPGSPNTEAFF
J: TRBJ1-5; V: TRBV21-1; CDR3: CASSIRQGDQPQHF
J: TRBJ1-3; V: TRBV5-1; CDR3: CASSPDRAGGNTIYF
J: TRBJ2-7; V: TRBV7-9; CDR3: CASSSTRLAGVYEQYF
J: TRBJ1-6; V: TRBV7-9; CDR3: CASSLDVPNSPLHF
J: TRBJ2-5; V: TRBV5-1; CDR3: CASSPLTSGTETQYF
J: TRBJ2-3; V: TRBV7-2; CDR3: CASRGRGGQDTQYF
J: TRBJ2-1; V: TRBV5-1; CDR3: CASSPGQVLNNEQFF
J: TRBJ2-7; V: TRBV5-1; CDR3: CASSTTDDHYEQYF
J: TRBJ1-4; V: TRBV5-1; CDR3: CASSYGSTTNEKLFF
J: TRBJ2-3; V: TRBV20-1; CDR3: CSAFRADTQYF
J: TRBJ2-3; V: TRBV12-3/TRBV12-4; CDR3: CASSSSSGRRTDTQYF
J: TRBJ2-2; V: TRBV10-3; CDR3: CAIPGRAFEGTGELFF
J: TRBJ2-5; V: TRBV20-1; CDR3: CSARTSGTETQYF
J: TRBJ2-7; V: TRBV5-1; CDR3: CASSLVHPYEQYF
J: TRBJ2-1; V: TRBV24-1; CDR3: CTTSRPGLRGRDEQFF
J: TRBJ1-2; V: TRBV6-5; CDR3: CASRVDRGNYGYTF
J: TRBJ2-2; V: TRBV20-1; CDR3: CSASMWGSGELFF
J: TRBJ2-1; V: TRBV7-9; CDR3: CASSRLAGVKTQYNEQFF
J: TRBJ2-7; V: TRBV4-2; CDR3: CASSSGPEQYF
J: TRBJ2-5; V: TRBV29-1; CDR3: CSVEFEAGARETQYF
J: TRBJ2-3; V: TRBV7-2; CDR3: CASSLAATSTDTQYF
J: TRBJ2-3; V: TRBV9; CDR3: CASSQGAGSTDTQYF
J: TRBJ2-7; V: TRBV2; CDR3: CASNPGQGSYEQYF
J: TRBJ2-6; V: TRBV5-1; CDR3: CASSLTGISGANVLTF
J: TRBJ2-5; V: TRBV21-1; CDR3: CATQGRAGQETQYF
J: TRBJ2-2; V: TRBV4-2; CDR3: CASSQHRAGGELFF
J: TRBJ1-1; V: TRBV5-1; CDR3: CASSTDSPNTEAFF
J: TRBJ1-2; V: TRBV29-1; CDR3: CSVEMGGDGYTF